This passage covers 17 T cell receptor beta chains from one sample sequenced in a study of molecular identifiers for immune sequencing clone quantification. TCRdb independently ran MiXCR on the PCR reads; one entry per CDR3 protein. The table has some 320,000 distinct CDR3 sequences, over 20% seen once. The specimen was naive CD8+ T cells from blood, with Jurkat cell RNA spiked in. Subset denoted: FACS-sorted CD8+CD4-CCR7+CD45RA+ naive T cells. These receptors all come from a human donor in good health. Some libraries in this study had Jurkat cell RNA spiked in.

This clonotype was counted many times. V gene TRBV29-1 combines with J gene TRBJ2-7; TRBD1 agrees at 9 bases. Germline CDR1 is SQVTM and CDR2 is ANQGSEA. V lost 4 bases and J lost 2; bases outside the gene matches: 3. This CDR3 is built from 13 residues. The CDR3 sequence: CSVVDRGTYEQYF. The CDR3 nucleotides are TGCAGCGTTGTCGACAGGGGGACCTACGAGCAGTACTTC.

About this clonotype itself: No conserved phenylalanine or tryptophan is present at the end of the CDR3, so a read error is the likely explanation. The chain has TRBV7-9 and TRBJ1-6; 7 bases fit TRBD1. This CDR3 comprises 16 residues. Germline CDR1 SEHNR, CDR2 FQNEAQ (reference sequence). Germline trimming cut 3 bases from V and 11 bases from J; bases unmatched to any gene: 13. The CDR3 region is CASSFSPGQNLTPLHS. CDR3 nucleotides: TGTGCCAGCAGCTTTTCTCCGGGACAGAATTTAACACCCCTCCACTCT.

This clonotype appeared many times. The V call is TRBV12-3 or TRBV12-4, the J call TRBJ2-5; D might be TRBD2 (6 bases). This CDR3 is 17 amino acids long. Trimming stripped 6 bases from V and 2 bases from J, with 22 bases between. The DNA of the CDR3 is TGTGCCAGCAGCTTGGGCGGGCTAGCGCAAACACAAGAGACCCAGTACTTC. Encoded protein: CASSLGGLAQTQETQYF.

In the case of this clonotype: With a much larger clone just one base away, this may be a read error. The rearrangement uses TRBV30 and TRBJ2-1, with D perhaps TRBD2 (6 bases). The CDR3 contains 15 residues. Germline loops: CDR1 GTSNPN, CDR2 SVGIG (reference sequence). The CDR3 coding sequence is TGTGCCTGGAGTAGTGGGACTTCGTCCTACAATGGGCAGTTCTTC. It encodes CAWSSGTSSYNGQFF.

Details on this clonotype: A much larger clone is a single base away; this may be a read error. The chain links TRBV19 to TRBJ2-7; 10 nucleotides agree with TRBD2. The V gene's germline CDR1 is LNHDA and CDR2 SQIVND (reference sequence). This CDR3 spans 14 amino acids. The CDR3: CASSPSGGAYEQCF. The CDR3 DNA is TGTGCCAGTAGCCCTAGCGGGGGAGCCTACGAGCAGTGCTTC.

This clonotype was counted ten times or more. The CDR3 region has the DNA TGTGCCAGCAGCCCACGGACAGGGTTAGGCGAGCAGTACTTC. This encodes CASSPRTGLGEQYF. The chain carries TRBV13 and TRBJ2-7, with 8 bases identical to TRBD1. Germline CDR1 reads PRHDT; CDR2 reads FYEKMQ (reference sequence). The CDR3 length is 14 residues. Unmatched junction bases numbered 9, after V lost 5 bases and J lost 6 bases.

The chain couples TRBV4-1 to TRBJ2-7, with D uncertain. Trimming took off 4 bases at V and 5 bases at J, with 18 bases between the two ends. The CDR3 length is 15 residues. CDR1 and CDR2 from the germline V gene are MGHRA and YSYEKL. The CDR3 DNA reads TGCGCCAGCAGCCTAGTTCTTGGAACCGCCCACGAGCAGTACTTC. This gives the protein CASSLVLGTAHEQYF.

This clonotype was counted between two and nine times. CDR3 sequence: CASSLETGWDEQYF. CDR3 coding DNA: TGTGCCAGCAGCTTGGAGACAGGTTGGGACGAGCAGTACTTC. The chain has TRBV5-5 and TRBJ2-7, with D perhaps matching TRBD1 (6 bases). V lost 0 bases to trimming and J lost 5 bases, with 12 bases between them. CDR1 is SGHKS and CDR2 is YYEKEE in the germline V gene (reference sequence). This CDR3 region has 14 residues.

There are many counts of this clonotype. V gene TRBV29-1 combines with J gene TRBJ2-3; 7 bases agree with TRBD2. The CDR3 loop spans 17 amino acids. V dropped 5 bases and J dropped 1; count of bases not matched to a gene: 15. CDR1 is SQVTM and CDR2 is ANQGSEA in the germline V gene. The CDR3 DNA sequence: TGCAGCGTTTGCCCCCGGTCCGGCGGGAGAGGCACAGATACGCAGTATTTT. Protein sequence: CSVCPRSGGRGTDTQYF.

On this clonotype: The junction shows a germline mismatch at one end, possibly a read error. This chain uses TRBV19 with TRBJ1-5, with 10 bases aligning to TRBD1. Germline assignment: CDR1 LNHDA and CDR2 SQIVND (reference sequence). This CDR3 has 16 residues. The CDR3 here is CASGIGDRGAGQPQHF. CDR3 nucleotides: TGTGCCAGTGGTATTGGGGACAGGGGTGCAGGGCAGCCCCAGCATTTT.

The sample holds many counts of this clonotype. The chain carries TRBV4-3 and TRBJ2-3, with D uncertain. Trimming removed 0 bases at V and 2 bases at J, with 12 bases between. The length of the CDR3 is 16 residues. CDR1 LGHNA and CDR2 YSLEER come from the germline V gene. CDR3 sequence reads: CASSQDRNSNTDTQYF. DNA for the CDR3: TGCGCCAGCAGCCAAGATAGGAACAGTAACACAGATACGCAGTATTTT.

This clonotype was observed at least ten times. The DNA of the CDR3 is TGTGCCTGGAGTCGGACTGAAGCTTTCTTT. It is translated as CAWSRTEAFF. V gene TRBV30 combines with J gene TRBJ1-1; D is ambiguous. Germline CDR1 and CDR2: GTSNPN and SVGIG (reference sequence). The CDR3 is made up of 10 amino acids. V lost 2 bases and J 5 bases, leaving 3 bases between the germline ends.

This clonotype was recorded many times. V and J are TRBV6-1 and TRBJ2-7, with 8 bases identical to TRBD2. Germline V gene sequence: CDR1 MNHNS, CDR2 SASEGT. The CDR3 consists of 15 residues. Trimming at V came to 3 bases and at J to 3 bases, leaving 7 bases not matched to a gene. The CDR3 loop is CASSEIAGTHYEQYF. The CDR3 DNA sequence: TGTGCCAGCAGTGAGATAGCGGGGACCCACTACGAGCAGTACTTC.

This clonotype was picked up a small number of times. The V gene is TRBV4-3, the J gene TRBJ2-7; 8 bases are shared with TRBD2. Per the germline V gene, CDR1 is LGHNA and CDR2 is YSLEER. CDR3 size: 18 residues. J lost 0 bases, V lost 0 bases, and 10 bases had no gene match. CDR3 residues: CASSQESALAGTSYEQYF. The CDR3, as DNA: TGCGCCAGCAGCCAAGAATCGGCCCTAGCGGGTACCTCCTACGAGCAGTACTTC.

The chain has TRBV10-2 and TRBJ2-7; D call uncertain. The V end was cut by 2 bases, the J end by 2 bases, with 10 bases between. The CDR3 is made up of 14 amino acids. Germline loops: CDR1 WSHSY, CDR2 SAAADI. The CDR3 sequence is CASSEGRAAYEQYF. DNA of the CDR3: TGCGCCAGCAGTGAGGGTCGAGCAGCCTACGAGCAGTACTTC.

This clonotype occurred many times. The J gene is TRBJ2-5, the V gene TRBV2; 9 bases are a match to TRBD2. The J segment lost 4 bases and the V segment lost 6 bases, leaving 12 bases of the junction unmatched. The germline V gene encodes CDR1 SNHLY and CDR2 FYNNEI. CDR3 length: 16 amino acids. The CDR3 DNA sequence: TGTGCCAGCAGAGTCCTAGCGGGATCTTCCGGAGAGACCCAGTACTTC. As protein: CASRVLAGSSGETQYF. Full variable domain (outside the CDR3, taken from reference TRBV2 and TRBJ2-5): EPEVTQTPSHQVTQMGQEVILRCVPISNHLYFYWYRQILGQKVEFLVSFYNNEISEKSEIFDDQFSVERPDGSNFTLKIRSTKLEDSAMYFCASRVLAGSSGETQYFGPGTRLLVL.

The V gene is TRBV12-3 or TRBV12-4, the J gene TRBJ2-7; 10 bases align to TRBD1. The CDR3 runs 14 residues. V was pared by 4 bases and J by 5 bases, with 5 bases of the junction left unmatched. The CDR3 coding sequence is TGTGCCAGCAGTTACGGGACAGGGGTCCACGAGCAGTACTTC. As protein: CASSYGTGVHEQYF.